This T cell receptor (beta chain) comes out of a study of T cell repertoires in cytomegalovirus infection. Study background: Signatures in public TCR beta sequences pointed to both CMV infection and matching HLA type. Whole-study results and caveats: HLA-C-restricted CMV-specific TCR beta clonotypes were dominant in the ex vivo response.

TCRdb passed the reads through MiXCR, listing each CDR3 protein once. The table includes around 240,000 distinct CDR3 sequences, 22% detected once. This clonotype has a count of ten or more. Its antigen is not identified. Per the germline V gene, CDR1 is SGHVS and CDR2 is FQNEAQ. The trim removed 4 bases at V and 1 base at J, leaving 8 bases unmatched. The CDR3 contains 16 residues. This sequence joins TRBV7-8 and TRBJ2-3, with 7 bases fitting TRBD1. The sequencing input was CD8+ T cells from PBMCs. This receptor was obtained from a human donor in good health (CMV status not recorded). Some clones in this sample may be carry-over from other donors' samples. The CDR3 DNA reads as TGTGCCAGCAGCTCCCCTGGGACAGTCGGCACAGATACGCAGTATTTT. Translation gives CASSSPGTVGTDTQYF.